These 30 T cell receptor beta chains were sequenced from one sample in a study of T cell responses to AZD1222 COVID-19 vaccine. The data were produced by immunoSEQ multiplex PCR, yet TCRdb's version contains in-frame clones alone and is incomplete. Here the sample spans 150,000 or so clones, roughly 91% being singletons. The source material was peripheral blood, sampled on day 0 of AZD1222 vaccination. The receptor source for this set is an adult in good health.

A few counts support this clone. The chain recombines TRBV9 with TRBJ2-1, with D possibly being TRBD1 (6 bases). The V gene's germline CDR1 is SGDLS and CDR2 YYNGEE. CDR3 size: 15 residues. V was shortened by 4 bases and J by 8 bases, with 19 bases between the two germline ends. The DNA for the CDR3 is TGTGCCAGCAGCCCCCCCCGGGGACAACTTCATGAGCAGTTCTTC. Its translation: CASSPPRGQLHEQFF.

The rearrangement joins TRBV4-1 to TRBJ1-2; the D gene is possibly TRBD1 (6 bases). In germline, CDR1 is MGHRA, CDR2 YSYEKL. The CDR3 is 17 residues long. V was clipped by 0 bases and J by 4 bases, with 18 bases between them. CDR3 nucleotides: TGCGCCAGCAGCCAAGATGCCCCCGGCAGGGGCTTCTATGGCTACACCTTC. Its protein is CASSQDAPGRGFYGYTF.

The V call is TRBV19, the J call TRBJ2-2; D gene ambiguous. CDR1 is LNHDA, CDR2 SQIVND, per germline (reference sequence). The CDR3 is 14 amino acids. The germline V and J ends were trimmed by 5 bases and 4 bases, with 11 bases remaining between them. CDR3 nucleotide sequence: TGTGCCAGTAGTGCTTGGGGTGGCACCGGGGAGCTGTTTTTT. It specifies CASSAWGGTGELFF. The whole variable domain, remainder taken from reference TRBV19 and TRBJ2-2, is DGGITQSPKYLFRKEGQNVTLSCEQNLNHDAMYWYRQDPGQGLRLIYYSQIVNDFQKGDIAEGYSVSREKKESFPLTVTSAQKNPTAFYLCASSAWGGTGELFFGEGSRLTVL.

The J gene is TRBJ1-6, the V gene TRBV27, with 9 bases matching TRBD1. CDR1 MNHEY and CDR2 SMNVEV come from the germline V gene (reference sequence). This CDR3 comprises 16 residues. The trim removed 6 bases at V and 5 bases at J, leaving 8 bases unmatched. CDR3 protein: CASSGQGKFNNSPLHF. CDR3 coding DNA: TGTGCCAGCAGCGGACAGGGGAAGTTTAATAATTCACCCCTCCACTTT.

This chain connects TRBV19 to TRBJ2-1; D is unclear. The CDR3 consists of 12 residues. Germline CDR1 is LNHDA and CDR2 is SQIVND (reference sequence). V lost 0 bases and J lost 4, with 1 base in between. In DNA, the CDR3 is TGTGCCAGTAGTATAGAATACAATGAGCAGTTCTTC. It specifies CASSIEYNEQFF.

This clone was seen only a few times. This sequence joins TRBV29-1 and TRBJ1-2; TRBD1 is a possible D gene (5 bases). Deletions cut 2 bases from V and 4 bases from J, with 11 bases between. CDR1 is SQVTM and CDR2 is ANQGSEA in the germline V gene. This CDR3 spans 13 amino acids. The CDR3 region is CSVETVRGYGYTF. CDR3 in DNA: TGCAGCGTTGAAACTGTGAGGGGCTATGGCTACACCTTC.

Only one count was recorded for this clone. V and J are TRBV6-5 and TRBJ2-7; D is possibly TRBD1 (6 bases). The V gene's germline CDR1 is MNHEY and CDR2 SVGAGI. The CDR3 sequence is 14 residues long. V lost 6 bases, J lost 2 bases, and 14 bases lay in between. The CDR3 DNA follows: TGTGCCAGCAGCTCACAGGGCCACCCCTACGAGCAGTACTTC. Residues: CASSSQGHPYEQYF.

This chain joins TRBV7-9 and TRBJ2-7; TRBD2 matches at 7 bases. CDR1 is SEHNR and CDR2 is FQNEAQ in the germline V gene (reference sequence). CDR3 length equals 14 residues. V was pared by 4 bases and J by 6 bases, with 9 bases of the junction left unmatched. CDR3 nucleotides: TGTGCCAGCAGCTCCGGGACTATCCCCTTCGAGCAGTACTTC. Translated: CASSSGTIPFEQYF. The whole variable domain, remainder taken from reference TRBV7-9 and TRBJ2-7, is DTGVSQNPRHKITKRGQNVTFRCDPISEHNRLYWYRQTLGQGPEFLTYFQNEAQLEKSRLLSDRFSAERPKGSFSTLEIQRTEQGDSAMYLCASSSGTIPFEQYFGPGTRLTVT.

The chain has TRBV6-5 and TRBJ2-7; 11 bases line up with TRBD1. V dropped 5 bases and J dropped 2; count of bases not matched to a gene: 5. Germline V gene data show CDR1 as MNHEY and CDR2 as SVGAGI. This CDR3 has 15 residues. In nucleotides, the CDR3 is TGTGCCAGCAGTACTGGGACAGGGGGGGCCTACGAGCAGTACTTC. Encoded protein: CASSTGTGGAYEQYF.

The gene calls are TRBV7-3 and TRBJ1-2, with 7 bases lining up with TRBD1. CDR1 and CDR2 from the germline V gene are SGHTA and FQGTGA. Germline trimming cut 2 bases from V and 3 bases from J; bases unmatched to any gene: 6. CDR3 length equals 15 residues. DNA of the CDR3: TGTGCCAGCAGCTTAGAAAGGGGGCTCGACTATGGCTACACCTTC. It encodes CASSLERGLDYGYTF. Supplemented by reference TRBV7-3 and TRBJ1-2, the full variable domain reads GAGVSQTPSNKVTEKGKYVELRCDPISGHTALYWYRQSLGQGPEFLIYFQGTGAADDSGLPNDRFFAVRPEGSVSTLKIQRTERGDSAVYLCASSLERGLDYGYTFGSGTRLTVV.

The rearrangement uses TRBV19 and TRBJ2-3, with 13 bases aligning to TRBD2. The CDR3 is 18 residues long. The V gene's germline CDR1 is LNHDA and CDR2 SQIVND (reference sequence). V was clipped by 4 bases and J by 3 bases; unmatched bases: 10. The CDR3 loop is CASSTRTSGSSGTDTQYF. As DNA, the CDR3 is TGTGCCAGTAGTACCCGGACTAGCGGGAGCTCAGGAACAGATACGCAGTATTTT.

This chain connects TRBV6-1 to TRBJ1-4; no definite D call. CDR3 size: 17 residues. V lost 2 bases to trimming and J lost 0 bases, with 13 bases between them. Germline V gene lookup returns CDR1 MNHNS and CDR2 SASEGT. The CDR3 reads CASSEFSHFTTNEKLFF. The CDR3 region has the DNA TGTGCCAGCAGTGAATTTTCGCACTTTACAACTAATGAAAAACTGTTTTTT.

Only one count was recorded for this clone. The gene calls are TRBV24-1 and TRBJ1-2; TRBD1 might be the D (5 bases). The CDR3 is made up of 13 amino acids. V lost 6 bases and J 4 bases, leaving 11 bases between the germline ends. Germline-derived CDR1 and CDR2 are KGHDR and SFDVKD. The DNA for the CDR3 is TGTGCCACCAGTCCGGGACCTCTCTATGGCTACACCTTC. It yields the protein CATSPGPLYGYTF.

The chain recombines TRBV10-2 with TRBJ1-1; D gene ambiguous. Per the germline V gene, CDR1 is WSHSY and CDR2 is SAAADI. Trimming took off 4 bases at V and 7 bases at J, with 13 bases between the two ends. This CDR3 spans 13 amino acids. CDR3 sequence reads: CASSVLDFREAFF. The CDR3 DNA is TGCGCCAGCAGTGTTTTGGACTTTCGTGAAGCTTTCTTT.

This chain joins TRBV19 and TRBJ1-5; D gene uncertain. CDR3 length: 15 amino acids. The ends were cut back, 4 bases at V and 7 bases at J, with 17 bases in the middle. Germline V gives CDR1 LNHDA, CDR2 SQIVND (reference sequence). The CDR3 here is CASSRIVASGQPQHF. The CDR3 DNA reads as TGTGCCAGTAGTAGAATTGTGGCTAGCGGGCAGCCCCAGCATTTT.

The chain recombines TRBV19 with TRBJ1-5; 9 bases match TRBD1. The CDR3 runs to 18 residues. The germline gives CDR1 LNHDA, CDR2 SQIVND (reference sequence). J lost 1 base, V lost 2 bases, and 9 bases had no gene match. The CDR3: CASSIKIRGQGSNQPQHF. CDR3 nucleotides: TGTGCCAGTAGTATAAAGATTCGAGGACAGGGGAGCAATCAGCCCCAGCATTTT.

CDR3 region: CASSFGGTEAFF. For the CDR3, the DNA is TGTGCCAGCAGTTTCGGGGGGACTGAAGCTTTCTTT. This chain joins TRBV12-3 or TRBV12-4 and TRBJ1-1, with D perhaps TRBD1 (5 bases). The CDR3 contains 12 residues. The germline V and J ends were trimmed by 3 bases and 5 bases, with 7 bases remaining between them.

This clone was detected only once. The gene calls are TRBV3-1 (or the pseudogene TRBV3-2) and TRBJ1-6; 7 positions agree with TRBD1. CDR3 length: 14 amino acids. Germline CDR1 is LGHDT and CDR2 is YNNKEL (reference sequence). After removal of 8 bases from V and 6 bases from J, the junction contained 7 bases not matched to a gene. CDR3 sequence: CASQRQGFNSPLHF. CDR3 bases: TGTGCCAGCCAACGACAGGGATTTAATTCACCCCTCCACTTT.

The rearrangement links TRBV6-1 to TRBJ1-4, with D unclear. V lost 2 bases and J 11 bases, leaving 9 bases between the germline ends. This CDR3 has 12 amino acids. Germline CDR1 is MNHNS and CDR2 is SASEGT. CDR3 sequence (DNA): TGTGCCAGCAGTGAACCGAGGGTTAAACTGTTTTTT. Translating gives CASSEPRVKLFF.

This clone occurred once. The chain joins TRBV5-1 to TRBJ1-2; maybe TRBD1 (5 bases). Trimming left V 0 bases short and J 2 bases short, with 14 bases between. The CDR3 is 16 residues long. Germline CDR1 SGHRS, CDR2 YFSETQ. The CDR3 DNA reads TGCGCCAGCAGCTTGGGTCAGGGTTTGGGGAACTATGGCTACACCTTC. Translation: CASSLGQGLGNYGYTF. Using reference TRBV5-1 and TRBJ1-2 for the parts outside the CDR3, the full variable domain is KAGVTQTPRYLIKTRGQQVTLSCSPISGHRSVSWYQQTPGQGLQFLFEYFSETQRNKGNFPGRFSGRQFSNSRSEMNVSTLELGDSALYLCASSLGQGLGNYGYTFGSGTRLTVV.

This clone came up a few times. The V call is TRBV5-6, the J call TRBJ1-3, with 10 bases identical to TRBD1. Germline values: CDR1 SGHDT, CDR2 YYEEEE. CDR3 length equals 17 residues. Trimming removed 4 bases from V and 2 bases from J; junction bases left unmatched: 9. The DNA for the CDR3 is TGTGCCAGCAGCGTGTTAGCGGGGACAGGGGCTGGAAACACCATATATTTT. Protein sequence: CASSVLAGTGAGNTIYF. Supplemented by reference TRBV5-6 and TRBJ1-3, the full variable domain reads DAGVTQSPTHLIKTRGQQVTLRCSPKSGHDTVSWYQQALGQGPQFIFQYYEEEERQRGNFPDRFSGHQFPNYSSELNVNALLLGDSALYLCASSVLAGTGAGNTIYFGEGSWLTVV.

The sample holds one count of this clone. V is TRBV6-5 and J is TRBJ1-2; no definite D call. The CDR3 contains 12 residues. V lost 6 bases and J 6 bases, leaving 11 bases between the germline ends. The germline V gene has CDR1 MNHEY and CDR2 SVGAGI. The CDR3 nucleotides are TGTGCCAGCAGATACGGGAGCCATGGCTACACCTTC. It specifies CASRYGSHGYTF.

The rearrangement links TRBV6-5 to TRBJ2-2, with D tentatively TRBD1 (5 bases). The germline gives CDR1 MNHEY, CDR2 SVGAGI. V was clipped by 4 bases and J by 1 base, with 13 bases between them. This CDR3 has 16 amino acids. CDR3 nucleotides: TGTGCCAGCAGTTCCACAGGAGTAGGGAACACCGGGGAGCTGTTTTTT. Translated: CASSSTGVGNTGELFF.

The V and J genes are TRBV5-1 and TRBJ1-3; 8 bases fit TRBD1. J lost 4 bases, V lost 1 base, and 4 bases had no gene match. This CDR3 comprises 15 residues. From germline, CDR1 is SGHRS and CDR2 YFSETQ. This CDR3 is CASSLIPGGGNTIYF. In DNA form, the CDR3 reads TGCGCCAGCAGCTTGATCCCAGGGGGCGGAAACACCATATATTTT.

The chain links TRBV9 to TRBJ2-3, with D perhaps matching TRBD1 or TRBD2 (6 bases each). This CDR3 spans 15 amino acids. Germline values: CDR1 SGDLS, CDR2 YYNGEE. V lost 4 bases and J 1 base, leaving 13 bases between the germline ends. For the CDR3, the DNA is TGTGCCAGCAGCTACTGGGGGGCCGGCACAGATACGCAGTATTTT. Protein: CASSYWGAGTDTQYF. Combining the CDR3 with reference TRBV9 and TRBJ2-3 gives the whole variable domain DSGVTQTPKHLITATGQRVTLRCSPRSGDLSVYWYQQSLDQGLQFLIQYYNGEERAKGNILERFSAQQFPDLHSELNLSSLELGDSALYFCASSYWGAGTDTQYFGPGTRLTVL.

The V and J genes are TRBV28 and TRBJ1-2, with D perhaps TRBD1 (5 bases). The V gene lost 5 bases and the J gene lost 0 bases, with 10 bases spanning the gap. The CDR3 loop spans 14 amino acids. Per germline, CDR1 MDHEN and CDR2 SYDVKM. CDR3 nucleotide sequence: TGTGCCAGCAGTGGGGCGGGGGCTAACTATGGCTACACCTTC. Its protein product is CASSGAGANYGYTF.

The chain couples TRBV3-1 (or the pseudogene TRBV3-2) to TRBJ1-2; D may be TRBD1 (5 bases). The V and J ends lost 4 bases and 8 bases respectively, with 11 bases between them. The germline V gene has CDR1 LGHDT and CDR2 YNNKEL (reference sequence). The CDR3 extends over 12 amino acids. This CDR3 reads CASSRDSQGYTF. The CDR3 nucleotides read TGTGCCAGCAGCCGAGACAGCCAAGGCTACACCTTC.

This clone was counted a single time. The chain couples TRBV19 to TRBJ2-3; D is perhaps TRBD1 (6 bases). Germline CDR1 is LNHDA and CDR2 is SQIVND (reference sequence). The V end was cut by 1 base, the J end by 2 bases, with 10 bases between. This CDR3 spans 15 amino acids. CDR3 in DNA: TGTGCCAGTAGTATAGTGCAGGGGACCACAGATACGCAGTATTTT. Encoded protein: CASSIVQGTTDTQYF.

This chain links TRBV5-6 with TRBJ1-2; D possibly corresponds to TRBD1 (6 bases). The germline CDR1 and CDR2 sequences are SGHDT and YYEEEE. Trimming took off 4 bases at V and 5 bases at J, with 9 bases between the two ends. The CDR3 extends over 12 amino acids. This CDR3 reads CASSPGQYGYTF. The CDR3 DNA reads TGTGCCAGCAGCCCTGGACAGTATGGCTACACCTTC.

This clone was recorded once. V gene TRBV25-1 combines with J gene TRBJ1-6; 10 bases fit TRBD1. Trimming cost V 9 bases and J 7 bases; bases outside gene matches: 6. This CDR3 spans 14 amino acids. The germline V gene encodes CDR1 MGHDK and CDR2 SYGVNS. DNA for the CDR3: TGTGCCAGTAGACTGGGACAGGGGAATTCACCCCTCCACTTT. Its translation: CASRLGQGNSPLHF.